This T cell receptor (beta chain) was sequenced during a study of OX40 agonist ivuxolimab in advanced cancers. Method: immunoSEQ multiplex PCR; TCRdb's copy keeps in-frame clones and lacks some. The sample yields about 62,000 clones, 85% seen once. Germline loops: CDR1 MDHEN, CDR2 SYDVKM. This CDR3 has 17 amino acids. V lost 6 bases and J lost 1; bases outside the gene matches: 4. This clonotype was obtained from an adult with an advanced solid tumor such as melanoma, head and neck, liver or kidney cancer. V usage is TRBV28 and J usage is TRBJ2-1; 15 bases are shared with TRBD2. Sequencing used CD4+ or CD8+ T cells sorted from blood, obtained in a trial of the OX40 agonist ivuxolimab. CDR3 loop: CASSRTSGGVSYNEQFF. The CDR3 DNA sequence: TGTGCCAGCAGCCGGACTAGCGGGGGGGTATCCTACAATGAGCAGTTCTTC.